This T cell receptor (beta chain) came from a study of blood T cells in healthy people across ages. Combining a sample-barcoded 5' primer with a J-beta primer mix, a second PCR ran for roughly 7 to 12 cycles. One entry per CDR3 protein results from TCRdb running MiXCR on the 5' RACE reads. Of 550,000 to 650,000 distinct CDR3 sequences in the sample, 25% to 35% were seen once. Germline CDR1 and CDR2: MNHNY and SVGAGI (reference sequence). This CDR3 has 14 amino acids. The V end lost 6 bases, the J end lost 0 bases, and 11 bases lay between the germline ends. Another study also made use of these data, one on T cells of mothers and their children. In that study: All extracted RNA went into cDNA synthesis, about 1.4 ug per 15 ul. Barcodes and 2-4 random nucleotides were added by M1S in the second PCR.

This chain connects TRBV6-6 to TRBJ1-1; D unclear. The sequenced sample consisted of blood. The receptor comes from a boy aged 2-15 years in good health. The CDR3 DNA reads as TGTGCCAGCAGCTATCAAGTCATGAACACTGAAGCTTTCTTT. Encoded protein: CASSYQVMNTEAFF.